This T cell receptor (beta chain) was identified in a study of neurological immune-mediated disorders. Comments on this clonotype: Its antigen is not known.

Study outcomes and limitations: It was the repertoires of 18 of 34 multiple sclerosis patients that phylogenetic grouping placed in one related-CDR3 cluster, which is a possible signature.

Every sequencing run generated over 170 million TCR-beta sequences from 15-18 subjects. TCRdb redid the calling of the 5' RACE reads with MiXCR, one entry per CDR3 protein. Among about 66,000 distinct CDR3 sequences, 4.5% were seen once, and the ten largest hold 6.9%. CDR3 length equals 15 residues. V was clipped by 7 bases and J by 5 bases, with 20 bases between them. What was sequenced was PBMCs. The chain employs TRBV12-3 or TRBV12-4 and TRBJ1-1, with a possible D match to TRBD1 (5 bases). This receptor was taken from a man under 40 with multiple sclerosis. The CDR3 region is CASTNEDTPETEAFF. In DNA form, the CDR3 reads TGTGCCAGCACCAACGAGGACACCCCGGAGACTGAAGCTTTCTTT.